This TCR beta chain was obtained from a study of CD8 T cells in Susac syndrome. 0.5 to 1 ug RNA was reverse transcribed with random hexamers. The immunoSEQ assay covered 54 Vbeta and 13 Jbeta segments for CDR3. TCRdb reanalysed the immunoSEQ multiplex PCR reads using MiXCR and keeps one entry per CDR3 protein. The sample lists 150,000 to 200,000 distinct CDR3 sequences, around 95% occurring once. Findings and caveats of the study: The TCR sequencing and HLA analysis in the study involved a relatively small number of individuals, as the study acknowledged.

The germline gives CDR1 SEHNR, CDR2 FQNEAQ (reference sequence). V shed 1 base and J shed 9 bases, with 16 bases lying between them. The CDR3 extends over 16 amino acids. About this clonotype itself: Its antigen is unidentified.

The TCR sequence derives from a human donor in good health. Sequenced sample: CD4+ T cells from PBMCs. The chain carries TRBV7-9 and TRBJ1-6; no definite D call. The CDR3 nucleotides are TGTGCCAGCAGCTTAGAATCGGCACCCGGCGGTTCACCCCTCCACTTT. It specifies CASSLESAPGGSPLHF.